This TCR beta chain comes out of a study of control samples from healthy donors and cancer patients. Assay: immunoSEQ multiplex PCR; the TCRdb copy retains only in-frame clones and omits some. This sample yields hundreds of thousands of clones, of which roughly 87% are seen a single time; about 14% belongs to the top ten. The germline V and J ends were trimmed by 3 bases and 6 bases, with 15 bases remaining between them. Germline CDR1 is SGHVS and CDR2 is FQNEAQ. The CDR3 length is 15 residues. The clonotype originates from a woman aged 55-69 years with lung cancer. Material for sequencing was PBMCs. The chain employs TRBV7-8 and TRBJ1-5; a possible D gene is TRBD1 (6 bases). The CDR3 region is CASSFRTGSGQPQHF. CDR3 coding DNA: TGTGCCAGCAGCTTTAGAACAGGGTCGGGTCAGCCCCAGCATTTT. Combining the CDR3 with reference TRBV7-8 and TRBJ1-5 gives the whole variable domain GAGVSQSPRYKVAKRGQDVALRCDPISGHVSLFWYQQALGQGPEFLTYFQNEAQLDKSGLPSDRFFAERPEGSVSTLKIQRTQQEDSAVYLCASSFRTGSGQPQHFGDGTRLSIL.